Listed below are T cell receptor beta chains from one sample, sequenced in a study of blood T cell repertoires in COVID-19. This table comes from immunoSEQ multiplex PCR, and its TCRdb copy is limited to in-frame clones, with some not included. The table lists approximately 90,000 clones, approximately 88% of them singletons. Sequenced material: peripheral blood. These receptors originate from a woman in her seventies with acute or convalescent COVID-19. CDR3s include the opening cysteine and the closing phenylalanine or tryptophan. The D gene is left open where the match is weak. Only part of the rows carry a size: once, few, many, or a class if the clone is expanded.

DNA | CDR3 | J | D | size | V
TGTGCCAGCAGTTCGGGACAGGGGAGCTATGGCTACACCTTC | CASSSGQGSYGYTF | TRBJ1-2 | TRBD1 | - | TRBV27
TGTGCCAGCAGCCGAATAGCGGGAAGCACAGATACGCAGTATTTT | CASSRIAGSTDTQYF | TRBJ2-3 | TRBD2 | - | TRBV11-2
TGTGCCAGCAGTCGCCGGGAGAACTATTCACCCCTCCACTTT | CASSRRENYSPLHF | TRBJ1-6 | - | - | TRBV28
TGTGCCAGCAGCTCCGGACTGGGTTCACCCCTCCACTTT | CASSSGLGSPLHF | TRBJ1-6 | - | once | TRBV11-2
TGTGCCAGCAGTCACACCATTCAGGGGAGTGGTCAGCCCCAGCATTTT | CASSHTIQGSGQPQHF | TRBJ1-5 | - | - | TRBV2
TGTGCCACCAGCAGAGATGGGGGCAATTCACCCCTCCACTTT | CATSRDGGNSPLHF | TRBJ1-6 | - | - | TRBV15
TGTGCCAGCGGAAAGACAGGGAACACTGAAGCTTTCTTT | CASGKTGNTEAFF | TRBJ1-1 | - | once | TRBV14
TGTGCCAGCAGCCAAGAACGAGGGTTTTCCTACGAGCAGTACTTC | CASSQERGFSYEQYF | TRBJ2-7 | - | - | TRBV3-1/TRBV3-2
TGTGCCAGTAGTAACGGGAGTCCTGGAAAACTGTTTTTT | CASSNGSPGKLFF | TRBJ1-4 | - | - | TRBV19
TGTGCCAGCTCACCAAAGGGGGCAGAGGGAAAACTGTTTTTT | CASSPKGAEGKLFF | TRBJ1-4 | TRBD1 | - | TRBV18
TGCGCCAGCAGCCAAGTCGGGACAGGGGTATACGAGCAGTACTTC | CASSQVGTGVYEQYF | TRBJ2-7 | TRBD1 | - | TRBV4-1
TGTGCCAGCAGTGGGACTTTGGGGAGAGGGGAAAAACTGTTTTTT | CASSGTLGRGEKLFF | TRBJ1-4 | - | once | TRBV2
TGTGCCAGCAGTTTATGGCGGACTAGCAATGAGCAGTTCTTC | CASSLWRTSNEQFF | TRBJ2-1 | TRBD2 | - | TRBV6-5
TGCGCCAGCAGTCAATCGCCGGAGTACGAGCAGTACTTC | CASSQSPEYEQYF | TRBJ2-7 | - | - | TRBV23-1
TGTGCCAGTAAAGGTCAGGGAGGGACTGAGGTAGCTTTCTTT | CASKGQGGTEVAFF | TRBJ1-1 | - | - | TRBV19
TGTGCCAGCACGCGGAGGAGCACAGATACGCAGTATTTT | CASTRRSTDTQYF | TRBJ2-3 | - | - | TRBV12-3/TRBV12-4
TGTGCCAGCAGCAAATCCGGGACAGGGAGTGAAAAACTGTTTTTT | CASSKSGTGSEKLFF | TRBJ1-4 | TRBD1 | once | TRBV7-9
TGCGCCAGCAGCTTGGTAACTAGCGGGACACATGAGCAGTTCTTC | CASSLVTSGTHEQFF | TRBJ2-1 | TRBD2 | once | TRBV5-1
TGCGCCAGCAGCCAAGAAATGGGGACAGGGGGCAATCGTGGGGCCAACGTCCTGACTTTC | CASSQEMGTGGNRGANVLTF | TRBJ2-6 | TRBD1 | - | TRBV4-1